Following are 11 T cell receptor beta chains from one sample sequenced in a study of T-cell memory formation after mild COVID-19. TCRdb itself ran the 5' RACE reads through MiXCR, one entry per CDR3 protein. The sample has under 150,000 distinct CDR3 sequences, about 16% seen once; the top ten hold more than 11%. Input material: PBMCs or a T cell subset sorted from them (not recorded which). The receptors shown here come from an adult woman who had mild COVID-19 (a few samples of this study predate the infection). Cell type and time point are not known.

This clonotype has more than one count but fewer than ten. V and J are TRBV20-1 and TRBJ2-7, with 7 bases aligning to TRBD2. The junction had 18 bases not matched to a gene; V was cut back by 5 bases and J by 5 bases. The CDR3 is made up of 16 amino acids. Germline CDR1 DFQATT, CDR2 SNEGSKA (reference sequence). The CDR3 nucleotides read TGCAGTGCTGTGGGTGAGGTTGGGGGAGGGTGGAACGAGCAGTACTTC. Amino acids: CSAVGEVGGGWNEQYF.

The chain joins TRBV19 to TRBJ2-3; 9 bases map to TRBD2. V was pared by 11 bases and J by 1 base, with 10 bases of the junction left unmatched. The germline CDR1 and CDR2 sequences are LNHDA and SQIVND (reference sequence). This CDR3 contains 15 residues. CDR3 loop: CACTSTSGRTDTQYF. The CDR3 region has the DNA TGTGCCTGTACTTCGACTAGCGGTCGCACAGATACGCAGTATTTT.

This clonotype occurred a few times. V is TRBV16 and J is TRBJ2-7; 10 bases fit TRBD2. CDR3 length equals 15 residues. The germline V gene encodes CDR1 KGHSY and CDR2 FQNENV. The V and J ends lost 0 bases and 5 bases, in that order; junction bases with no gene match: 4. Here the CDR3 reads CASSQSPSGSDEQYF. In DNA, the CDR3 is TGTGCCAGCAGCCAATCGCCTAGCGGGAGCGACGAGCAGTACTTC.

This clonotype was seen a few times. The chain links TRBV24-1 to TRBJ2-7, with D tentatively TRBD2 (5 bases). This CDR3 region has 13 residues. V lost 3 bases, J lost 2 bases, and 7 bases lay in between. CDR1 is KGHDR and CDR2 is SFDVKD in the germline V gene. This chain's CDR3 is CATSDGLAYEQYF. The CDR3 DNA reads TGTGCCACCAGTGATGGACTCGCCTACGAGCAGTACTTC.

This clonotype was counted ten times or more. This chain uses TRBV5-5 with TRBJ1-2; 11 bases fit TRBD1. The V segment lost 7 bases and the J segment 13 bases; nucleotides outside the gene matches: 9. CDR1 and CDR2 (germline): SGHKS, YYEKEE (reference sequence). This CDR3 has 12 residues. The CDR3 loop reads CASGRDRGSGTF. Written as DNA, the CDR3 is TGTGCCAGCGGCCGGGACAGGGGGTCTGGCACCTTC.

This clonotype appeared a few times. CDR3 in amino acids: CSVAGCEQFF. CDR3 DNA: TGCAGCGTGGCAGGGTGTGAGCAGTTCTTC. The gene calls are TRBV29-1 and TRBJ2-1; TRBD1 is a possible D gene (5 bases). The CDR3 covers 10 residues. V lost 6 bases to trimming and J lost 9 bases, with 9 bases between them. Per germline, CDR1 SQVTM and CDR2 ANQGSEA.

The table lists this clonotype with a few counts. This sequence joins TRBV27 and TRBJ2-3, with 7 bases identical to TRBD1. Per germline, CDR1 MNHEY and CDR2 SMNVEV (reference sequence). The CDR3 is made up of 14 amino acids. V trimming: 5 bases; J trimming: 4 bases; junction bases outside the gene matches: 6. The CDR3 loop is CASSPWDRSDTQYF. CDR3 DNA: TGTGCCAGCAGTCCCTGGGACAGATCAGATACGCAGTATTTT.

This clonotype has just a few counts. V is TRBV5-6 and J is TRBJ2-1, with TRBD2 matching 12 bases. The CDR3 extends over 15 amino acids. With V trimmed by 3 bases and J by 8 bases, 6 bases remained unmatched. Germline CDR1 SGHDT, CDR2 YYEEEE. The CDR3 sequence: CASSSSSGGAYEQFF. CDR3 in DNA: TGTGCCAGCAGCTCCTCTAGCGGGGGGGCCTATGAGCAGTTCTTC.

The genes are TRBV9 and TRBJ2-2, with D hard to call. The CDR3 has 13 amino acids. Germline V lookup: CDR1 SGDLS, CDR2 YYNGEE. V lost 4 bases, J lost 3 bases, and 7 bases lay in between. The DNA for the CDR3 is TGTGCCAGCAGCCCCTGGGACACCGGGGAGCTGTTTTTT. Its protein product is CASSPWDTGELFF.

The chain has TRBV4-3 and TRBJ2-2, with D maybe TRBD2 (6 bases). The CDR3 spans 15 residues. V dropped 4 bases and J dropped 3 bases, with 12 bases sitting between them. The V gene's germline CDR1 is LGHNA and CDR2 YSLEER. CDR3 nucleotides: TGCGCCAGCAGCCCCGGGGACTCAGACACCGGGGAGCTGTTTTTT. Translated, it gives CASSPGDSDTGELFF.

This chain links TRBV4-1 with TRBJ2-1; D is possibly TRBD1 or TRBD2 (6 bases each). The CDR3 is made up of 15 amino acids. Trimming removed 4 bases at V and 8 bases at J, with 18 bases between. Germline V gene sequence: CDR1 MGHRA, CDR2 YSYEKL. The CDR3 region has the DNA TGCGCCAGCAGCCTGGGGGGCCACGCCCCCTATGAGCAGTTCTTC. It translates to CASSLGGHAPYEQFF.